This T cell receptor (beta chain) was identified during a study of cytomegalovirus exposure and HLA in healthy donors. Study in general: Researchers found that approximately 85% of 350 to 500 genotyped donors fell within the Caucasian-associated ancestry cluster.

As for this clone: Antigen unknown.

Whole-study findings and limits: Further analysis, carried out later, found HLA-associated TCR beta chains more clonally expanded than equally common other chains. Near-uniform donor sequencing depth was presumed by presence/absence analyses.

Per the germline V gene, CDR1 is LNHDA and CDR2 is SQIVND (reference sequence). The CDR3 covers 16 residues. Trimming removed 3 bases at V and 6 bases at J, with 18 bases between. PCR used 60 Vbeta primers and 13 Jbeta primers. Using immunoSEQ multiplex PCR, the repertoire was profiled, and TCRdb retains in-frame clones only, with some absent. The sample has approximately 170,000 clones; around 67% are singletons. The sample taken for sequencing was PBMCs. The chain carries TRBV19 and TRBJ2-1; TRBD2 is a possible D gene (7 bases). This receptor was taken from a woman aged 25 to 39 in good health and CMV-seropositive. The CDR3 sequence is CASSIYPGGLGNEQFF. CDR3 nucleotide sequence: TGTGCCAGTAGTATTTATCCGGGGGGCCTCGGCAATGAGCAGTTCTTC.